The 3 T cell receptor beta chains presented below share a single source sample, sequenced in a study of shared clonotypes between healthy human individuals (dated by TCRdb to 2018 to 2021). The method was the immunoSEQ multiplex PCR assay. The clones in this table, taken by TCRdb from immuneACCESS, are in-frame only. Not every clone is retained; where verified, under half of the shortfall comes from an unresolved V gene, and the cause of the rest is unknown. The sample yields 950,000 to 1,200,000 clones; 70% to 85% were counted once. The ten largest clones take up 0.85% to 1% of the sample. Specimen: memory CD4+ T cells from PBMCs. The meaning of the sample's cell subset or site label: CD45RA-negative fraction. These receptors originate from a man younger than 30 in good health. Some clones in this sample may be carry-over from other donors' samples.

This sequence joins TRBV4-2 and TRBJ1-6, with unresolved D. Trimming pared 1 base from V and 15 bases from J, leaving 13 bases between. The CDR3 is made up of 13 amino acids. Germline values: CDR1 LGHNA, CDR2 YNFKEQ. CDR3 nucleotide sequence: TGTGCCAGCAGCCAAGTCTATCCCGGATTCCTCCACTTT. Translation: CASSQVYPGFLHF.

The chain couples TRBV27 to TRBJ2-3; D gene ambiguous. With 6 bases removed from V and 7 bases from J, the gap between germline ends came to 17 bases. This CDR3 is built from 14 residues. The germline CDR1 and CDR2 sequences are MNHEY and SMNVEV (reference sequence). The CDR3 is CASRSFMTSYTQYF. The DNA for the CDR3 is TGTGCCAGCAGATCTTTCATGACTTCATATACGCAGTATTTT.

Of note for this clone: Additional DNA sequences in this sample encode the identical CDR3. This sequence joins TRBV7-6 and TRBJ2-3, with 7 bases matching TRBD2. The CDR3 runs to 15 residues. Per germline, CDR1 SGHVS and CDR2 FNYEAQ. With 2 bases clipped from V and 1 base from J, the junction kept 3 bases outside the gene matches. Written as DNA, the CDR3 is TGTGCCAGCAGCTTACTTGCGGGAGGCACAGATACGCAGTATTTT. It encodes CASSLLAGGTDTQYF.